A selection of T cell receptor beta chains follows, all from one sample in a study of cytomegalovirus exposure and HLA in healthy donors. Assay used: immunoSEQ multiplex PCR; TCRdb lists only in-frame clones, some missing. This sample has 100,000 to 120,000 clones, with around 80% found just once. The sample taken for sequencing was PBMCs. The source is a young man in good health and CMV-seropositive. Both conserved end residues are part of each CDR3. Fields, in order: D gene, J gene, clone size, V gene, CDR3 DNA, CDR3 protein. A D gene is named only where the DNA matches it firmly. Size tells how often a clone was seen (once, few, many) or the class of an expanded clone, and some rows leave it out.

>NA|TRBJ1-1|NA|TRBV7-3
TGTGCCAGCAGCTTCGGGGAAAACACTGAAGCTTTCTTT
CASSFGENTEAFF
>NA|TRBJ2-7|NA|TRBV6-5
TGTGCCAGCCGAAGGGCAGGGCCCTACGAGCAGTACTTC
CASRRAGPYEQYF
>TRBD1|TRBJ2-2|NA|TRBV7-6
TGTGCCAGCAGCTCCGAAGGGACAGCGAACACCGGGGAGCTGTTTTTT
CASSSEGTANTGELFF
>NA|TRBJ2-7|NA|TRBV6-1
TGTGCCAGCAGTGAAACAGGCAGGTACTCCCGATTTAGCTCCTACGAGCAGTACTTC
CASSETGRYSRFSSYEQYF
>TRBD1|TRBJ2-7|NA|TRBV11-2
TGTGCCAGCAGCCCTCGGACAGGCCTCTGGTACGAGCAGTACTTC
CASSPRTGLWYEQYF
>NA|TRBJ2-5|NA|TRBV7-2
TGTGCCAGCAGTCGGTGGGCGACAGTTCAAGAGACCCAGTACTTC
CASSRWATVQETQYF
>NA|TRBJ2-5|once|TRBV6-5
TGTGCCAGCAGTTACTCCATGCAAGAGACCCAGTACTTC
CASSYSMQETQYF
>NA|TRBJ2-1|NA|TRBV5-1
TGCGCCAGCAGCTTGCAACTAGACTTGAGTGAGCAGTTCTTC
CASSLQLDLSEQFF
>NA|TRBJ1-6|NA|TRBV7-6
TGTGCCAGCAGCTGGGATTCGAGGGATTCACCCCTCCACTTT
CASSWDSRDSPLHF
>TRBD1|TRBJ1-1|NA|TRBV9
TGTGCCAGCAGCATGACAGGGGGTTCGGACACTGAAGCTTTCTTT
CASSMTGGSDTEAFF
>TRBD2|TRBJ2-5|few|TRBV18
TGTGCCAGCTCACCGGGACTAGCGGGGCTCCAAGAGACCCAGTACTTC
CASSPGLAGLQETQYF
>TRBD1|TRBJ2-7|NA|TRBV5-1
TGCGCCAGCAGCTCGGGACAGGGTGACGGGTACGAGCAGTACTTC
CASSSGQGDGYEQYF
>NA|TRBJ1-1|NA|TRBV19
TGTGCCAGTAGTATGCAGATGAACACTGAAGCTTTCTTT
CASSMQMNTEAFF
>TRBD1|TRBJ2-2|NA|TRBV5-1
TGCGCCAGCAGCTGGACAGGGGCTCGGGACACCGGGGAGCTGTTTTTT
CASSWTGARDTGELFF
>NA|TRBJ1-2|NA|TRBV6-4
TGTGCCAGCAGTGACCCAAAACGGGGGAGCTACACCTTC
CASSDPKRGSYTF
>TRBD1|TRBJ2-2|few|TRBV18
TGTGCCAGCTCACTACAGGGGAACGGGGAGCTGTTTTTT
CASSLQGNGELFF
>TRBD1|TRBJ2-4|NA|TRBV5-4
TGTGCCAGCAGCTTGACAGGGGAAAACATTCAGTACTTC
CASSLTGENIQYF
>NA|TRBJ2-3|NA|TRBV10-3
TGTGCCATCACCTCCCCCGGATCGGGGGCAGATACGCAGTATTTT
CAITSPGSGADTQYF
>TRBD1|TRBJ2-4|NA|TRBV25-1
TGTGCCAGCAGTGCACAGGGGGTAACCAAAAACATTCAGTACTTC
CASSAQGVTKNIQYF
>TRBD2|TRBJ2-5|once|TRBV6-6
TGTGCCAGCGCCGGGACTAGCGGGGCTGAGACCCAGTACTTC
CASAGTSGAETQYF
>TRBD1|TRBJ1-2|once|TRBV19
TGTGCCAGTAGTCCGCGGACAGGGGGCTCGGATATCTATGGCTACACCTTC
CASSPRTGGSDIYGYTF
>NA|TRBJ1-1|once|TRBV11-2
TGTGCCAGCAGCTTAGTTGGCGGGAACACTGAAGCTTTCTTT
CASSLVGGNTEAFF
>NA|TRBJ1-3|NA|TRBV12-2
TGTGCAAGTCGCTTGGACAGGGGGTCTGGAAACACCATATATTTT
CASRLDRGSGNTIYF
>TRBD1|TRBJ1-1|NA|TRBV7-2
TGTGCCAGCAGCCCGCGACAGGGTATGAACACTGAAGCTTTCTTT
CASSPRQGMNTEAFF
>TRBD2|TRBJ2-5|few|TRBV25-1
TGTGCCAGCAGTGAACTAGCGGGGGGCGAAGAGACCCAGTACTTC
CASSELAGGEETQYF
>NA|TRBJ2-7|few|TRBV12-1
TGTGCCAGCAGCTCCACCGCGACTAGCGGGGGGTCTTTAAAGGGCGAGCAGTACTTC
CASSSTATSGGSLKGEQYF
>NA|TRBJ2-2|NA|TRBV25-1
TGTGCCAGCAGTGTCCAGGAAACTCGGAACACCGGGGAGCTGTTTTTT
CASSVQETRNTGELFF
>TRBD1|TRBJ2-1|NA|TRBV7-8
TGTGCCAGCAGATTAAGATCGACCGGGACAGGGCATGATGAGCAGTTCTTC
CASRLRSTGTGHDEQFF
>TRBD2|TRBJ2-1|few|TRBV7-9
TGTGCCAGCAGCTTAGGGACTAGCGGGGTAAACAATGAGCAGTTCTTC
CASSLGTSGVNNEQFF
>NA|TRBJ2-3|NA|TRBV9
TGTGCCAGCAGCGTACGGATCGGGACAGATACGCAGTATTTT
CASSVRIGTDTQYF
>NA|TRBJ1-6|few|TRBV27
TGTGCCAGCACCGGGAGTTCCTATAATTCACCCCTCCACTTT
CASTGSSYNSPLHF
>NA|TRBJ2-2|NA|TRBV12-5
TGTGCTAGTGGTCCGGTTCACACCGGGGAGCTGTTTTTT
CASGPVHTGELFF